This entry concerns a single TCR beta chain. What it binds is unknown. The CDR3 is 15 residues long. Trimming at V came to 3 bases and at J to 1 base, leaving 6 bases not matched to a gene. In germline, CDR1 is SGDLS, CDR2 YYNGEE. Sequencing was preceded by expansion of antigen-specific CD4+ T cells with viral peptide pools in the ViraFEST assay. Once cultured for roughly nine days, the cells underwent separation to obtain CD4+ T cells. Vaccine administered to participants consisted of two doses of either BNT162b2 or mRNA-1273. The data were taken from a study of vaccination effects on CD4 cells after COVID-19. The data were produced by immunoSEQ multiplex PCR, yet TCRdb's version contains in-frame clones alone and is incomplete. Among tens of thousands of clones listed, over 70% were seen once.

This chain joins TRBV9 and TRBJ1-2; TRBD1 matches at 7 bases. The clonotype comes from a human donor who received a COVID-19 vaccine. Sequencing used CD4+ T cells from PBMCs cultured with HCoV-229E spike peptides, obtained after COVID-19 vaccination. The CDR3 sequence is CASSANRGGNYGYTF. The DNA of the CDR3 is TGTGCCAGCAGCGCGAACAGGGGAGGTAACTATGGCTACACCTTC.